The clone carrying this T cell receptor beta chain was detected a few times. HTBI primers from iRepertoire and Arm-PCR of CDR3 regions yielded the TCR beta libraries. TCRdb redid the calling of the multiplex PCR reads with MiXCR, one entry per CDR3 protein. The sample consists of more than 450,000 distinct CDR3 sequences, about 12% of them appearing once. Noted time point: newly diagnosed GD, antithyroid drugs for less than 3 months. PBMCs were the source of the RNA used for TCR sequencing. This record belongs to a study of regulatory T cells in long-lasting Graves disease. Germline CDR1 reads MDHEN; CDR2 reads SYDVKM. Trimming stripped 8 bases from V and 5 bases from J, with 16 bases between. This CDR3 has 14 residues. These data were likewise used in another study, on T cells in Graves' hyperthyroidism and ophthalmopathy. That report notes: With a duration under 2 months, the hyperthyroidism was newly diagnosed in patients aged 18 to 65.

The specimen comprised peripheral blood mononuclear cells (PBMCs), sampled at new diagnosis, from a patient treated with antithyroid drugs. This sequence joins TRBV28 and TRBJ1-3; D gene uncertain. The clonotype comes from a woman under 40 with Graves disease. Here the CDR3 DNA reads TGTGCCAGCTCTTACGATCGAGGGAGAAACACCATATATTTT. Its protein product is CASSYDRGRNTIYF.